The clone carrying this T cell receptor beta chain is a singleton in its sample. Profiling relied on immunoSEQ multiplex PCR, and the TCRdb table lists in-frame clones only, not all of them. This table holds 190,000 or so clones, roughly three quarters found once. These data belong to a study of blood T cell repertoires in COVID-19. Study background: Italy, Spain and the United States were the sources of the convalescent and acute COVID-19 samples.

Trimming left V 4 bases short and J 3 bases short, with 10 bases between. The germline V gene encodes CDR1 MNHEY and CDR2 SMNVEV (reference sequence). The CDR3 consists of 13 residues. The TCR comes from a woman older than 75 with COVID-19, enrolled during active disease. The specimen sequenced was peripheral blood. J is TRBJ2-7 and V is TRBV27; unclear D gene. The CDR3 sequence is CASSYGPIYEQYF. CDR3 sequence (DNA): TGTGCCAGCAGTTATGGGCCCATCTACGAGCAGTACTTC.